This TCR beta chain was sequenced for a study of T-cell memory formation after mild COVID-19. In the study overall: Across donors, TCR clusters were largely donor specific.

MiXCR was run by TCRdb on the 5' RACE reads, yielding one entry per CDR3 protein. This sample has about 270,000 distinct CDR3 sequences, with under 20% found just once. The sequencing sample was made of PBMCs or a T cell subset sorted from them (not recorded which). The clonotype was recovered from a man aged 18 to 29 who had mild COVID-19 (a few samples of this study predate the infection). Cell type and time point are not known.

The CDR3 reads CASSQAAGNTEAFF. The DNA of the CDR3 is TGTGCCAGCAGCCAAGCGGCGGGGAACACTGAAGCTTTCTTT. The rearrangement joins TRBV14 to TRBJ1-1; D not certain. Germline CDR1 and CDR2: SGHDN and FVKESK. The length of the CDR3 is 14 residues. With 1 base removed from V and 1 base from J, the gap between germline ends came to 7 bases.